Given below is one T cell receptor beta chain in context. Its specificity is not known. The PCR contained 60 Vbeta and 13 Jbeta primers. The protocol was immunoSEQ multiplex PCR, while the TCRdb copy is restricted to in-frame clones and leaves out a portion. The table lists fewer than 150,000 clones, more than 70% of them singletons. V lost 3 bases and J lost 1; bases outside the gene matches: 14. Germline-derived CDR1 and CDR2 are LNHDA and SQIVND (reference sequence). The CDR3 loop spans 18 amino acids. The data stem from a study of cytomegalovirus exposure and HLA in healthy donors. General observations from the study: A few chains tied to CMV proved CMV antigen-specific in vitro. Roughly uniform sequencing depth across donors was assumed, possibly incorrectly.

The sample was PBMCs. The source is a man aged 50 to 60 in good health and CMV-seropositive. V and J are TRBV19 and TRBJ2-5; 7 bases are a match to TRBD1. CDR3 amino acids: CASSIHPGTEAFQETQYF. In nucleotides, the CDR3 is TGTGCCAGTAGTATTCATCCGGGGACAGAAGCTTTCCAAGAGACCCAGTACTTC.